Each of the 9 T cell receptor beta chains below was sequenced from the same sample in a study of T cells after yellow fever vaccination. TCRdb re-called the 5' RACE reads with MiXCR, one entry per CDR3 protein. Found here are approximately 58,000 distinct CDR3 sequences, around 6.2% of them singletons; the top ten hold 25% to 40%. Sequenced here: PBMCs, either bulk or a sorted T-cell subset (CD4+, CD8+, memory, or dextramer-sorted; not recorded which), sampled on the day of the yellow fever booster vaccination. Receptors originate from a man aged 18-30 years who received the YFV17D yellow fever vaccine.

The chain links TRBV7-2 to TRBJ1-2; 11 bases match TRBD1. V shed 5 bases and J 0 bases; nucleotides not matched to a gene: 11. Germline V gene sequence: CDR1 SGHTA, CDR2 FQGNSA. This CDR3 spans 18 amino acids. The CDR3 DNA reads TGTGCCAGCAGCCCAAGGACAGGGGGCGCCGGAGCTAACTATGGCTACACCTTC. Amino acids: CASSPRTGGAGANYGYTF.

This clonotype has just a few counts. CDR3 region: CASSLGSGQNQPQHF. CDR3 coding DNA: TGTGCCAGCAGTTTAGGGTCGGGACAAAATCAGCCCCAGCATTTT. The chain couples TRBV12-3 or TRBV12-4 to TRBJ1-5; tentative D call: TRBD1 (6 bases). The CDR3 sequence is 15 residues long. V gave up 1 base and J gave up 4 bases, with 11 bases separating them.

This clonotype has ten or more counts. The chain employs TRBV5-1 and TRBJ2-3, with unresolved D. Per germline, CDR1 SGHRS and CDR2 YFSETQ. This CDR3 has 15 amino acids. Between the trimmed V and J ends, which lost 4 bases and 0 bases, there was a span of 12 bases. The CDR3 reads CASSREWVSTDTQYF. The CDR3 region has the DNA TGCGCCAGCAGCAGGGAATGGGTGAGCACAGATACGCAGTATTTT.

This chain uses TRBV25-1 with TRBJ2-2; 8 nucleotides line up with TRBD2. The CDR3 totals 17 residues. Germline CDR1 and CDR2: MGHDK and SYGVNS. The V and J ends lost 0 bases and 0 bases, in that order; junction bases with no gene match: 3. The CDR3 DNA reads TGTGCCAGCAGTGAATACGGGGGGGACGCGAACACCGGGGAGCTGTTTTTT. Translated, it gives CASSEYGGDANTGELFF.

This chain links TRBV24-1 with TRBJ2-3; D gene ambiguous. Deletions cut 2 bases from V and 3 bases from J, with 5 bases between. CDR1 is KGHDR, CDR2 SFDVKD, per germline. The CDR3 runs to 13 residues. In DNA, the CDR3 is TGTGCCACCAGTGATTGGACGACAGATACGCAGTATTTT. It codes for CATSDWTTDTQYF.

The chain combines TRBV29-1 with TRBJ1-1; 11 nucleotides match TRBD1. Looked up from germline, CDR1 is SQVTM and CDR2 is ANQGSEA. Germline trimming cut 4 bases from V and 7 bases from J; bases unmatched to any gene: 14. There are 16 residues in the CDR3. CDR3 region: CSVGRTRTGGSGEAFF. Here the CDR3 DNA reads TGCAGCGTTGGTCGAACTAGGACAGGGGGCTCTGGTGAAGCTTTCTTT.

This chain connects TRBV6-5 to TRBJ1-1; unclear D gene. CDR3 length: 13 residues. With 2 bases removed from V and 1 base from J, the gap between germline ends came to 5 bases. CDR1 and CDR2 from the germline V gene are MNHEY and SVGAGI. CDR3 protein: CASSYGKNTEAFF. CDR3 sequence (DNA): TGTGCCAGCAGTTACGGGAAGAACACTGAAGCTTTCTTT.

This clonotype was seen repeatedly, ten times or more. The chain recombines TRBV29-1 with TRBJ2-7; D might be TRBD1 or TRBD2, each matching 7 bases. CDR1 and CDR2 (germline): SQVTM, ANQGSEA. The CDR3 is made up of 13 amino acids. V dropped 3 bases and J dropped 2 bases, with 11 bases sitting between them. The CDR3 protein is CSVEGGGPYEQYF. CDR3 bases: TGCAGCGTTGAGGGAGGGGGCCCCTACGAGCAGTACTTC.

This chain uses TRBV9 with TRBJ2-3; 7 bases match TRBD1. V was pared by 5 bases and J by 0 bases, with 3 bases of the junction left unmatched. The CDR3 runs 14 residues. The germline CDR1 and CDR2 sequences are SGDLS and YYNGEE. The CDR3 DNA reads as TGTGCCAGCAGTGGACAGGAAAGCACAGATACGCAGTATTTT. It translates to CASSGQESTDTQYF.